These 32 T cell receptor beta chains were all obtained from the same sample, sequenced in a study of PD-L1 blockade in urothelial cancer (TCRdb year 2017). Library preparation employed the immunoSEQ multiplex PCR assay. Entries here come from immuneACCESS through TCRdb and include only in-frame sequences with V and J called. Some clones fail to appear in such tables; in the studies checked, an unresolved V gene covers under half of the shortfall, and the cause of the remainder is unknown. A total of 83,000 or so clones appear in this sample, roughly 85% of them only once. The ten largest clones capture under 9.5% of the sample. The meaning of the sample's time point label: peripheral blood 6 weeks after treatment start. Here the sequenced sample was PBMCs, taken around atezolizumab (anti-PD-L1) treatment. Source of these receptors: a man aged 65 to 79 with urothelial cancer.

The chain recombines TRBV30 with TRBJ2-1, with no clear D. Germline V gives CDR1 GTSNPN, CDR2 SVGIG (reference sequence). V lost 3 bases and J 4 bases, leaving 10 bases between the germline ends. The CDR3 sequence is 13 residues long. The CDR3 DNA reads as TGTGCCTGGAGCGAGGAGAGATACAATGAGCAGTTCTTC. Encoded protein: CAWSEERYNEQFF.

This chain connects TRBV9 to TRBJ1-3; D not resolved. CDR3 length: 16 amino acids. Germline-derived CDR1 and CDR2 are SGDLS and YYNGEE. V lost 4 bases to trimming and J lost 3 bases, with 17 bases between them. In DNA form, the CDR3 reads TGTGCCAGCAGCCCCGGCTTATCCTCGGGTGGAAACACCATATATTTT. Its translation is CASSPGLSSGGNTIYF.

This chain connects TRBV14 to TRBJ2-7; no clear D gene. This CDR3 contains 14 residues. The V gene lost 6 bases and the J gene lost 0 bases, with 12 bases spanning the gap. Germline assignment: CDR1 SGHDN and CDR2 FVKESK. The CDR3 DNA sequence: TGTGCCAGCAGTTACGGGTTCCGCTCCTACGAGCAGTACTTC. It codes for CASSYGFRSYEQYF.

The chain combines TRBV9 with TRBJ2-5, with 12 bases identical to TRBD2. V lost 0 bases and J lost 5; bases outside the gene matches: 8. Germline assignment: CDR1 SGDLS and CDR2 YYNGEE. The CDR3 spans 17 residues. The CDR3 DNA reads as TGTGCCAGCAGCGTAGCTAGCGGACTAGCGGGATTGGAGACCCAGTACTTC. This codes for CASSVASGLAGLETQYF.

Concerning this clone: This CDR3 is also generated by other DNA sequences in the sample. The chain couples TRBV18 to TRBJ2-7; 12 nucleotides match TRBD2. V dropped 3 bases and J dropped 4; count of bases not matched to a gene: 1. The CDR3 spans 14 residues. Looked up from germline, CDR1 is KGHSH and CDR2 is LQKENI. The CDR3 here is CASSPTSGGYEQYF. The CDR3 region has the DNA TGTGCCAGCTCACCGACTAGCGGGGGATACGAGCAGTACTTC.

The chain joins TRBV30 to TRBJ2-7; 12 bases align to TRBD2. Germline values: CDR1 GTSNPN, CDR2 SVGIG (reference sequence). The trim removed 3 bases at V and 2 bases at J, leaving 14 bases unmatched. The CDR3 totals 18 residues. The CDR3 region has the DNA TGTGCCTGGAGACGACTAGCGGGAGAAATTTGTCTACCCTACGAGCAGTACTTC. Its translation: CAWRRLAGEICLPYEQYF. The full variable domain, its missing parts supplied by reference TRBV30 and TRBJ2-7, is SQTIHQWPATLVQPVGSPLSLECTVEGTSNPNLYWYRQAAGRGLQLLFYSVGIGQISSEVPQNLSASRPQDRQFILSSKKLLLSDSGFYLCAWRRLAGEICLPYEQYFGPGTRLTVT.

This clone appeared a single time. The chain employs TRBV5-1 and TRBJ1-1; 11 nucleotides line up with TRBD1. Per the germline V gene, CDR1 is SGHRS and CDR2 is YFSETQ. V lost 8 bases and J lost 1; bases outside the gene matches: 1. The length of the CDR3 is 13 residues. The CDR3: CASGTGGNTEAFF. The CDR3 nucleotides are TGCGCCAGTGGGACAGGGGGGAACACTGAAGCTTTCTTT.

CDR3 nucleotide sequence: TGCGCCAGCAGTGAGCCCAACCCCGGGGGGGCGAGAGATACGCAGTATTTT. Translating it yields CASSEPNPGGARDTQYF. The V call is TRBV10-2, the J call TRBJ2-3, with 8 bases matching TRBD2. The CDR3 loop spans 17 amino acids. CDR1 and CDR2 from the germline V gene are WSHSY and SAAADI. V lost 2 bases, J lost 5 bases, and 12 bases stayed unmatched.

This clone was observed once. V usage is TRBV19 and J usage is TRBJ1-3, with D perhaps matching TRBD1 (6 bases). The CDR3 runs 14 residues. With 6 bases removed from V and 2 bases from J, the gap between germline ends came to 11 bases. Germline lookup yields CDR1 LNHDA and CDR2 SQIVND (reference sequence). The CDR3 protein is CASREGGAGNTIYF. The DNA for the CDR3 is TGTGCCAGTAGAGAGGGGGGGGCTGGAAACACCATATATTTT.

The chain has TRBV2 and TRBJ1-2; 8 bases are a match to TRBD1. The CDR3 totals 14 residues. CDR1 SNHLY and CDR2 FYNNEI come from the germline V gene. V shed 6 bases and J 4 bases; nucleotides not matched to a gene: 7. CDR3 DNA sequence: TGTGCCAGCAGCCTAGCAGGGGGCGGCTATGGCTACACCTTC. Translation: CASSLAGGGYGYTF.

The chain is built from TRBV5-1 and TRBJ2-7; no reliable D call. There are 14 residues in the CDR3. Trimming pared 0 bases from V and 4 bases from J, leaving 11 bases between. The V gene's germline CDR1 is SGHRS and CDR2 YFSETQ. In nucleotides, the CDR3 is TGCGCCAGCAGCTTGGAGACGGGTCCTTACGAGCAGTACTTC. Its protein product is CASSLETGPYEQYF.

The CDR3 bases are TGTGCCAGCAGCCCCAGCGTGGGGCAAGACACCGGGGAGCTGTTTTTT. It specifies CASSPSVGQDTGELFF. The J gene is TRBJ2-2, the V gene TRBV9; TRBD1 might be the D (5 bases). This CDR3 region has 16 residues. The germline CDR1 and CDR2 sequences are SGDLS and YYNGEE. V lost 4 bases, J lost 3 bases, and 16 bases lay in between. Complete variable domain (other parts from reference TRBV9 and TRBJ2-2): DSGVTQTPKHLITATGQRVTLRCSPRSGDLSVYWYQQSLDQGLQFLIQYYNGEERAKGNILERFSAQQFPDLHSELNLSSLELGDSALYFCASSPSVGQDTGELFFGEGSRLTVL.

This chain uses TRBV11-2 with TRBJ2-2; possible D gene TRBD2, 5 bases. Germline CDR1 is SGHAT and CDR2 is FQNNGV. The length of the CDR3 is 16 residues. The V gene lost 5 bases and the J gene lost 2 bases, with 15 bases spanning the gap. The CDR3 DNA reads TGTGCCAGCAGCCCCTACCGGGGTCATAACACCGGGGAGCTGTTTTTT. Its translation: CASSPYRGHNTGELFF. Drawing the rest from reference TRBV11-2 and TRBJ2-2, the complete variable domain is EAGVAQSPRYKIIEKRQSVAFWCNPISGHATLYWYQQILGQGPKLLIQFQNNGVVDDSQLPKDRFSAERLKGVDSTLKIQPAKLEDSAVYLCASSPYRGHNTGELFFGEGSRLTVL.

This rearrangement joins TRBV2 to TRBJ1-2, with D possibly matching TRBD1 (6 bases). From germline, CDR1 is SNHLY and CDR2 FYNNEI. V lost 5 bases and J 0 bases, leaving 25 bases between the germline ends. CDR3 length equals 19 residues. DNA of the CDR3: TGTGCCAGCAGTCCCATATACGGCGGCGGGGGCCTAACTAACTATGGCTACACCTTC. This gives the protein CASSPIYGGGGLTNYGYTF.

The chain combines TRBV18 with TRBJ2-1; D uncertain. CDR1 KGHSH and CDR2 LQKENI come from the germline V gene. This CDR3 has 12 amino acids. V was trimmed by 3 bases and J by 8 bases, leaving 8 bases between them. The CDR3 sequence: CASSPSSDEQFF. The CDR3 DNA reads TGTGCCAGCTCACCCTCTAGTGATGAGCAGTTCTTC.

CDR3 sequence reads: CASSLGTSGSVKREQYF. Here the CDR3 DNA reads TGCGCCAGCAGCTTAGGGACTAGCGGGAGTGTCAAGAGAGAGCAGTACTTC. The J gene is TRBJ2-7, the V gene TRBV5-1; TRBD2 matches at 14 bases. The V gene end was trimmed by 2 bases and the J gene end by 7 bases; junction bases not matched to a gene: 11. Germline loops: CDR1 SGHRS, CDR2 YFSETQ. This CDR3 region has 17 residues.

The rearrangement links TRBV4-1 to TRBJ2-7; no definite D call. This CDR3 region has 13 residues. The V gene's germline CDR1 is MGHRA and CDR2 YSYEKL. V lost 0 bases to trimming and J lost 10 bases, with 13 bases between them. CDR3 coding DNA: TGCGCCAGCAGCCAAGATCTTAGTACGAGACAGTACTTC. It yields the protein CASSQDLSTRQYF.

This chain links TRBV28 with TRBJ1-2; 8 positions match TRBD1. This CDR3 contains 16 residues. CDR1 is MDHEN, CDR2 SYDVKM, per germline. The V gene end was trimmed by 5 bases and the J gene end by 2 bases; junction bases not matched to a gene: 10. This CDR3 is CASSLGGQGINYGYTF. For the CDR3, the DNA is TGTGCCAGCAGTCTCGGCGGACAGGGTATCAACTATGGCTACACCTTC.

The CDR3 is CASSPGLAGVEQYF. CDR3 bases: TGTGCCAGCAGCCCCGGACTAGCGGGAGTCGAGCAGTACTTC. The chain joins TRBV7-2 to TRBJ2-7; 13 bases are a match to TRBD2. The CDR3 totals 14 residues. Germline V CDR1 and CDR2: SGHTA, FQGNSA. J lost 6 bases, V lost 5 bases, and 4 bases had no gene match.

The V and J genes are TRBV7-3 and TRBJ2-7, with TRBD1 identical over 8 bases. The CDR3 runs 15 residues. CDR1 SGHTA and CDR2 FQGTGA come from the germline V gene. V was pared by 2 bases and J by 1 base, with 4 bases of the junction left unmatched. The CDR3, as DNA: TGTGCCAGCAGCTTACAGACAGGGGATTCCTACGAGCAGTACTTC. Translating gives CASSLQTGDSYEQYF.

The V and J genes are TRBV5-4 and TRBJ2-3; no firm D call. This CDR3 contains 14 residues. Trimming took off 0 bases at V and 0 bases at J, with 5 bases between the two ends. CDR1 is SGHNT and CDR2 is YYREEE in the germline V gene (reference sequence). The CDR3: CASSLGASTDTQYF. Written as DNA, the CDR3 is TGTGCCAGCAGCTTGGGGGCTAGCACAGATACGCAGTATTTT.

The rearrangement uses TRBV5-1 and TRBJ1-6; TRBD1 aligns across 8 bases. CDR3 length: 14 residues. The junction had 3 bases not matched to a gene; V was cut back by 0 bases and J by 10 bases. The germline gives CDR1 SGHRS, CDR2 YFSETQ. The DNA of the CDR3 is TGCGCCAGCAGCTTGGCCGGGACAGGATCACCCCTCCACTTT. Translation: CASSLAGTGSPLHF.

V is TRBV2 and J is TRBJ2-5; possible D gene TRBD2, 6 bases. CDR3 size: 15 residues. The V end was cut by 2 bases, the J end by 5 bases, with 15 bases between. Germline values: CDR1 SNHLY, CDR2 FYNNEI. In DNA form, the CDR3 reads TGTGCCAGCAGTGAATTTGAGCGGGTGAGGGAGACCCAGTACTTC. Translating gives CASSEFERVRETQYF. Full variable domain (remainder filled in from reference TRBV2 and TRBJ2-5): EPEVTQTPSHQVTQMGQEVILRCVPISNHLYFYWYRQILGQKVEFLVSFYNNEISEKSEIFDDQFSVERPDGSNFTLKIRSTKLEDSAMYFCASSEFERVRETQYFGPGTRLLVL.

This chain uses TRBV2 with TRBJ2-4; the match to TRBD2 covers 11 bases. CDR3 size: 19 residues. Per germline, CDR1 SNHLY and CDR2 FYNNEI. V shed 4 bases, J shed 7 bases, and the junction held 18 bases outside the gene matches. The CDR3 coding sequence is TGTGCCAGCAGTGGGTTTGGGGCTAGCGGGAGGAGAGTGGGGAACATTCAGTACTTC. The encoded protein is CASSGFGASGRRVGNIQYF.

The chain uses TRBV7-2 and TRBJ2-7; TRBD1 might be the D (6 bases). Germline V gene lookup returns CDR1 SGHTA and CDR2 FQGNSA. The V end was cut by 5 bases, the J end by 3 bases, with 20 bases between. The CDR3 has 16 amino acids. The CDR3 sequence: CASSPPTGTLFYEQYF. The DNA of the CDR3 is TGTGCCAGCAGCCCCCCGACAGGAACGCTCTTCTACGAGCAGTACTTC.

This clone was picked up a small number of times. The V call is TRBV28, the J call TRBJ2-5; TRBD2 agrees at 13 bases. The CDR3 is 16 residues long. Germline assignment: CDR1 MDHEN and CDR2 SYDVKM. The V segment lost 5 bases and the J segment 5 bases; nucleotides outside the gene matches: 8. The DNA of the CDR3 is TGTGCCAGCAGTCCTGGACTAGCGGGAGAGGGGGAGACCCAGTACTTC. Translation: CASSPGLAGEGETQYF.

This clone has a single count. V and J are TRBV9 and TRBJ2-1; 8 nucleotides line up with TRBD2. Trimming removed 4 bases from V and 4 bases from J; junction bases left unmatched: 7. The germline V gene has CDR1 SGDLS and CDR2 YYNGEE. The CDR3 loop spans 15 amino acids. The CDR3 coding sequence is TGTGCCAGCAGCTCAGCGGGGGCTCAATACAATGAGCAGTTCTTC. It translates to CASSSAGAQYNEQFF.

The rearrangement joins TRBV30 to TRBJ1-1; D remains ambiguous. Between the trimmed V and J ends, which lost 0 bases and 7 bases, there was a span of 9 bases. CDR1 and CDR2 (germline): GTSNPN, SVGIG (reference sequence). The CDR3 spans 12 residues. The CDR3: CAWSVESSEAFF. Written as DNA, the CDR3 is TGTGCCTGGAGTGTGGAGTCAAGTGAAGCTTTCTTT.

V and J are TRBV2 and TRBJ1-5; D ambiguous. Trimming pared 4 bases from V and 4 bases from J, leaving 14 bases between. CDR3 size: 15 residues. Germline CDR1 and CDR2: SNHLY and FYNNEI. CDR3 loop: CASSVLGRLNQPQHF. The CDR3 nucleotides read TGTGCCAGCAGTGTGCTCGGGAGACTAAATCAGCCCCAGCATTTT.

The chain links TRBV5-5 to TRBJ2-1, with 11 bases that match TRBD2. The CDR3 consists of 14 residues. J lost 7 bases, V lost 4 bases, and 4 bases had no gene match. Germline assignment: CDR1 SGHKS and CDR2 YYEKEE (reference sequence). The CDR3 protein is CASSLRLAGNEQFF. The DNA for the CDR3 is TGTGCCAGCAGCCTACGACTAGCGGGGAATGAGCAGTTCTTC.

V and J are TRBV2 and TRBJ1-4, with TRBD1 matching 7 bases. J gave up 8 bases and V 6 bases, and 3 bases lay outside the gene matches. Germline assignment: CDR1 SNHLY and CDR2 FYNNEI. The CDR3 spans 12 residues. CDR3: CASSRDREKLFF. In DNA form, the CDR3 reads TGTGCCAGCAGCCGGGACAGAGAAAAACTGTTTTTT.

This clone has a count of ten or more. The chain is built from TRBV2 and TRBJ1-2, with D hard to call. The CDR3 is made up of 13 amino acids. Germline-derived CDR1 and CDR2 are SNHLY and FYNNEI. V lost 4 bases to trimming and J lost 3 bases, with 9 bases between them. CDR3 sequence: CASSGGGYYGYTF. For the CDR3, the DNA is TGTGCCAGCAGTGGTGGAGGCTACTATGGCTACACCTTC.